This T cell receptor (beta chain) emerged from a study of T cells in Graves' hyperthyroidism and ophthalmopathy. The study, taken as a whole, reports: Ophthalmopathy onset followed model prediction by a median roughly 6.5 months. A model built on 13 V-J features separated ophthalmopathy from stable hyperthyroidism. Clonotypes that were expanded in thyroid above 0.001 mostly appeared in blood too.

The CDR3 runs to 15 residues. Trimming cost V 0 bases and J 5 bases, with 11 bases left between them. Per germline, CDR1 SGHRS and CDR2 YFSETQ. From RNA transcripts, TCR beta CDR3 regions were amplified. The TCR CDR3 was amplified in a first-round RT-PCR using the HTBI primer set. One entry per CDR3 protein results from TCRdb running MiXCR on the multiplex PCR reads. This table has roughly 570,000 distinct CDR3 sequences, more than 45% appearing once. This clonotype was seen at least ten times. The antigen is unknown. The genes are TRBV5-1 and TRBJ1-4, with D perhaps TRBD1 (6 bases). The sequencing sample was made of peripheral blood or thyroid tissue (not recorded which). This clonotype originated in a woman younger than 30 with Graves' hyperthyroidism. The CDR3 DNA reads TGCGCCAGCAGCTTGGCATCAGGGGTAAATGAAAAACTGTTTTTT. It translates to CASSLASGVNEKLFF.